This entry lists 31 T cell receptor beta chains sequenced from one sample in a study of blood T cell repertoires in COVID-19. Using immunoSEQ multiplex PCR, the repertoire was profiled, and TCRdb retains in-frame clones only, with some absent. The table has hundreds of thousands of clones, more than 75% seen once. Sample: peripheral blood. The receptors were gathered from a woman between 50 and 59 years old who had recovered from COVID-19.

V gene TRBV5-1 combines with J gene TRBJ2-5, with 11 bases aligning to TRBD2. The V gene's germline CDR1 is SGHRS and CDR2 YFSETQ. The V segment lost 0 bases and the J segment 2 bases; nucleotides outside the gene matches: 6. The CDR3 consists of 17 residues. CDR3: CASSLGPGTSGQETQYF. Here the CDR3 DNA reads TGCGCCAGCAGCTTGGGGCCAGGGACTAGCGGTCAAGAGACCCAGTACTTC.

This clone was detected only a few times. The chain has TRBV7-9 and TRBJ1-1, with D possibly TRBD1 on 6 matching bases. CDR1 is SEHNR and CDR2 is FQNEAQ in the germline V gene (reference sequence). V shed 4 bases and J shed 1 base, with 7 bases lying between them. This CDR3 spans 13 amino acids. In DNA form, the CDR3 reads TGTGCCAGCAGCTCGGACAGGAACACTGAAGCTTTCTTT. Encoded protein: CASSSDRNTEAFF.

The chain has TRBV30 and TRBJ1-1; 7 positions agree with TRBD1. This CDR3 comprises 14 residues. Germline lookup yields CDR1 GTSNPN and CDR2 SVGIG (reference sequence). J was trimmed by 2 bases and V by 0 bases; bases with no gene match: 3. CDR3 sequence: CAWSVGQVNTEAFF. CDR3 in DNA: TGTGCCTGGAGTGTAGGACAGGTAAACACTGAAGCTTTCTTT.

The chain couples TRBV5-4 to TRBJ2-7; unclear D gene. Trimming pared 0 bases from V and 3 bases from J, leaving 10 bases between. CDR1 is SGHNT and CDR2 is YYREEE in the germline V gene (reference sequence). The CDR3 has 14 amino acids. The CDR3 sequence is CASSLAGFGYEQYF. CDR3 DNA sequence: TGTGCCAGCAGCTTGGCCGGGTTCGGCTACGAGCAGTACTTC. The full variable domain, rest sourced from reference TRBV5-4 and TRBJ2-7, is ETGVTQSPTHLIKTRGQQVTLRCSSQSGHNTVSWYQQALGQGPQFIFQYYREEENGRGNFPPRFSGLQFPNYSSELNVNALELDDSALYLCASSLAGFGYEQYFGPGTRLTVT.

The chain combines TRBV18 with TRBJ2-3; D uncertain. Trimming removed 2 bases from V and 2 bases from J, with 8 bases in between. This CDR3 comprises 14 residues. Germline V gene sequence: CDR1 KGHSH, CDR2 LQKENI. The chain's CDR3 is CASSPSTYTDTQYF. CDR3 sequence (DNA): TGTGCCAGCTCACCATCTACCTACACAGATACGCAGTATTTT. Based on the CDR3 plus reference TRBV18 and TRBJ2-3, the full variable domain is NAGVMQNPRHLVRRRGQEARLRCSPMKGHSHVYWYRQLPEEGLKFMVYLQKENIIDESGMPKERFSAEFPKEGPSILRIQQVVRGDSAAYFCASSPSTYTDTQYFGPGTRLTVL.

The chain is built from TRBV5-6 and TRBJ2-5, with D perhaps TRBD2 (5 bases). The V end was cut by 5 bases, the J end by 1 base, with 15 bases between. The germline V gene encodes CDR1 SGHDT and CDR2 YYEEEE. The CDR3 totals 15 residues. This chain's CDR3 is CASRRRADLQETQYF. Here the CDR3 DNA reads TGTGCCAGCAGACGCAGAGCGGACCTCCAAGAGACCCAGTACTTC.

The chain links TRBV18 to TRBJ1-3, with TRBD1 matching 8 bases. This CDR3 has 16 amino acids. Germline-derived CDR1 and CDR2 are KGHSH and LQKENI. The V segment lost 5 bases and the J segment 4 bases; nucleotides outside the gene matches: 10. The CDR3 DNA reads as TGTGCCAGCTCATCCGGACAGGGTACAGGAGGAAACACCATATATTTT. It codes for CASSSGQGTGGNTIYF.

As to this clone: In the same sample, other DNA sequences code for this CDR3. The chain has TRBV28 and TRBJ1-5; no definite D call. This CDR3 contains 13 residues. The V and J ends lost 4 bases and 5 bases respectively, with 9 bases between them. CDR1 is MDHEN, CDR2 SYDVKM, per germline. CDR3 coding DNA: TGTGCCAGCAGTTCCCCGGGAGATCAGCCCCAGCATTTT. Amino acids: CASSSPGDQPQHF.

The chain employs TRBV12-3 or TRBV12-4 and TRBJ1-1; D possibly corresponds to TRBD1 (6 bases). Trimming cost V 2 bases and J 4 bases, with 8 bases left between them. CDR3 size: 13 residues. The CDR3 DNA reads as TGTGCCAGCAGTTTAACAGGGACCACTGAAGCTTTCTTT. As protein: CASSLTGTTEAFF.

This rearrangement joins TRBV30 to TRBJ2-7; TRBD2 is a possible D gene (6 bases). CDR1 is GTSNPN and CDR2 is SVGIG in the germline V gene (reference sequence). The CDR3 runs to 10 residues. V lost 8 bases and J 3 bases, leaving 8 bases between the germline ends. CDR3: CATGGYEQYF. CDR3 nucleotides: TGTGCCACCGGGGGCTACGAGCAGTACTTC.

The chain carries TRBV19 and TRBJ1-6; D is unresolved. The V gene's germline CDR1 is LNHDA and CDR2 SQIVND (reference sequence). V lost 3 bases to trimming and J lost 7 bases, with 10 bases between them. The CDR3 spans 14 residues. The CDR3 DNA follows: TGTGCCAGTAGTATCCGGCGGTACAATTCACCCCTCCACTTT. Its translation: CASSIRRYNSPLHF.

The chain couples TRBV3-1 (or the pseudogene TRBV3-2) to TRBJ2-7; a weak D match, TRBD2 (5 bases). The CDR3 length is 13 residues. V dropped 2 bases and J dropped 5 bases, with 10 bases sitting between them. Germline V gene sequence: CDR1 LGHDT, CDR2 YNNKEL (reference sequence). CDR3 loop: CASSQTVRDEQYF. Written as DNA, the CDR3 is TGTGCCAGCAGCCAAACCGTGCGGGACGAGCAGTACTTC.

The V and J genes are TRBV7-9 and TRBJ2-3, with D possibly matching TRBD2 (5 bases). The CDR3 consists of 15 residues. Germline-derived CDR1 and CDR2 are SEHNR and FQNEAQ (reference sequence). Trimming took off 1 base at V and 1 base at J, with 9 bases between the two ends. The CDR3 here is CASSLVLSGTDTQYF. The CDR3 nucleotides read TGTGCCAGCAGCTTAGTTCTTAGCGGCACAGATACGCAGTATTTT.

The V call is TRBV30, the J call TRBJ1-1; no clear D gene. V lost 4 bases, J lost 3 bases, and 12 bases lay in between. CDR3 length: 13 residues. The germline V gene has CDR1 GTSNPN and CDR2 SVGIG (reference sequence). DNA for the CDR3: TGTGCCTGGACCGCTTCCGGGGACACTGAAGCTTTCTTT. This encodes CAWTASGDTEAFF.

The chain has TRBV5-4 and TRBJ2-2, with TRBD1 matching over 8 bases. The CDR3 covers 17 residues. V lost 4 bases, J lost 6 bases, and 14 bases stayed unmatched. Per germline, CDR1 SGHNT and CDR2 YYREEE (reference sequence). CDR3 sequence (DNA): TGTGCCAGCAGCCCCCCCAGGGGGCAGGGGGCCTCCGGGGAGCTGTTTTTT. Translating gives CASSPPRGQGASGELFF.

The CDR3 bases are TGCGCCAGCAGCCAACAGGGCAGACAGAACACTGAAGCTTTCTTT. Translated, it gives CASSQQGRQNTEAFF. The J gene is TRBJ1-1, the V gene TRBV4-1; D may be TRBD1 (5 bases). The CDR3 totals 15 residues. Germline V gene sequence: CDR1 MGHRA, CDR2 YSYEKL. V was cut by 2 bases and J by 1 base, with 11 bases left in between.

The chain carries TRBV19 and TRBJ2-5, with 11 bases aligning to TRBD2. There are 17 residues in the CDR3. The J segment lost 4 bases and the V segment lost 5 bases, leaving 12 bases of the junction unmatched. Germline loops: CDR1 LNHDA, CDR2 SQIVND (reference sequence). Written as DNA, the CDR3 is TGTGCCAGTAGTGCCCGCCGTCTAGCGGGAGGTGGAGAGACCCAGTACTTC. The encoded protein is CASSARRLAGGGETQYF.

V and J are TRBV9 and TRBJ2-5; D gene uncertain. The CDR3 is made up of 12 amino acids. The V gene lost 5 bases and the J gene lost 3 bases, with 8 bases spanning the gap. Germline values: CDR1 SGDLS, CDR2 YYNGEE. In DNA, the CDR3 is TGTGCCAGCAGTAGTATAGAAGAGACCCAGTACTTC. It is translated as CASSSIEETQYF.

The gene calls are TRBV6-5 and TRBJ2-3, with 12 bases that match TRBD2. The CDR3 has 15 amino acids. V lost 7 bases to trimming and J lost 3 bases; unmatched junction nucleotides: 5. Germline values: CDR1 MNHEY, CDR2 SVGAGI. DNA for the CDR3: TGTGCCAGCAACCAACTAGCGGGAGGAACAGATACGCAGTATTTT. This encodes CASNQLAGGTDTQYF.

The chain combines TRBV28 with TRBJ1-1, with a tentative D call TRBD1 (5 bases). The CDR3 has 14 amino acids. Trimming pared 4 bases from V and 1 base from J, leaving 10 bases between. Germline values: CDR1 MDHEN, CDR2 SYDVKM. In DNA form, the CDR3 reads TGTGCCAGCAGTTCCCGAGACAGGAACACTGAAGCTTTCTTT. It translates to CASSSRDRNTEAFF.

In its sample, this clone was seen once. The genes are TRBV29-1 and TRBJ1-2, with D possibly being TRBD1 (5 bases). There are 13 residues in the CDR3. Germline V gives CDR1 SQVTM, CDR2 ANQGSEA. V lost 3 bases, J lost 8 bases, and 16 bases lay in between. Here the CDR3 reads CSVDYQGARGYTF. The CDR3 nucleotides read TGCAGCGTTGACTATCAAGGGGCGCGAGGCTACACCTTC.

The chain uses TRBV3-1 (or the pseudogene TRBV3-2) and TRBJ2-3; 15 bases match TRBD2. Germline lookup yields CDR1 LGHDT and CDR2 YNNKEL (reference sequence). Trimming cost V 3 bases and J 0 bases; bases outside gene matches: 4. CDR3 length: 18 amino acids. The CDR3 DNA is TGTGCCAGCAGCCAGGGACTAGCGGGAGGACTTAGCACAGATACGCAGTATTTT. It encodes CASSQGLAGGLSTDTQYF.

With respect to this clone: The same CDR3 is also encoded by other DNA sequences in this sample. This chain connects TRBV5-1 to TRBJ1-5, with no clear D. The germline gives CDR1 SGHRS, CDR2 YFSETQ. Deletions cut 1 base from V and 3 bases from J, with 8 bases between. This CDR3 is 14 amino acids long. The CDR3 nucleotides are TGCGCCAGCAGCTTGACGGGTTCCAATCAGCCCCAGCATTTT. Its translation is CASSLTGSNQPQHF. Full variable domain (remainder filled in from reference TRBV5-1 and TRBJ1-5): KAGVTQTPRYLIKTRGQQVTLSCSPISGHRSVSWYQQTPGQGLQFLFEYFSETQRNKGNFPGRFSGRQFSNSRSEMNVSTLELGDSALYLCASSLTGSNQPQHFGDGTRLSIL.

This sequence joins TRBV11-3 and TRBJ2-7; D perhaps matches TRBD2 (7 bases). The CDR3 is 15 residues long. Deletions cut 5 bases from V and 0 bases from J, with 14 bases between. Germline-derived CDR1 and CDR2 are SGHNT and YENEEA. The DNA for the CDR3 is TGTGCCAGCAGCAAGGGGGGGGAGAGCTCCTACGAGCAGTACTTC. Translation: CASSKGGESSYEQYF.

The gene calls are TRBV6-4 and TRBJ1-2, with 8 bases identical to TRBD1. The CDR3 totals 13 residues. Unmatched junction bases numbered 6, after V lost 6 bases and J lost 6 bases. Germline assignment: CDR1 MRHNA and CDR2 SNTAGT. CDR3 coding DNA: TGTGCCAGCAGCTTATCACAGGGGGATGGCTACACCTTC. Its protein product is CASSLSQGDGYTF.

The rearrangement joins TRBV2 to TRBJ1-1; no definite D call. Germline V gives CDR1 SNHLY, CDR2 FYNNEI. V lost 9 bases and J 4 bases, leaving 15 bases between the germline ends. This CDR3 comprises 13 residues. The CDR3 nucleotides read TGTGCCAGAACTGGACTGGAACGCACTGAAGCTTTCTTT. Its translation: CARTGLERTEAFF.

This sequence joins TRBV6-5 and TRBJ1-1; 9 nucleotides align to TRBD1. The J segment lost 0 bases and the V segment lost 11 bases, leaving 4 bases of the junction unmatched. The germline gives CDR1 MNHEY, CDR2 SVGAGI. CDR3 length: 13 residues. In DNA, the CDR3 is TGTGCCTCCTACAGGGGGCTGAACACTGAAGCTTTCTTT. Protein product: CASYRGLNTEAFF.

This chain joins TRBV19 and TRBJ2-7; D remains ambiguous. The CDR3 consists of 13 residues. V dropped 6 bases and J dropped 4 bases, with 13 bases sitting between them. From germline, CDR1 is LNHDA and CDR2 SQIVND (reference sequence). Written as DNA, the CDR3 is TGTGCCAGTAGGGATGCCGGGTCATACGAGCAGTACTTC. This translates into CASRDAGSYEQYF.

This chain uses TRBV4-3 with TRBJ2-7, with D tentatively TRBD1 (5 bases). Trimming took 1 base from V and 4 from J, leaving 17 bases between them. The CDR3 covers 16 residues. The germline CDR1 and CDR2 sequences are LGHNA and YSLEER. The CDR3 DNA follows: TGCGCCAGCAGCCAAGGCCCGGTAGGACAACCTTACGAGCAGTACTTC. Translating it yields CASSQGPVGQPYEQYF.

The V and J genes are TRBV28 and TRBJ1-3, with a tentative D call TRBD1 (6 bases). This CDR3 contains 16 residues. The V end was cut by 8 bases, the J end by 0 bases, with 17 bases between. The germline V gene has CDR1 MDHEN and CDR2 SYDVKM. The CDR3 sequence: CASLGGALHSGNTIYF. The CDR3 region has the DNA TGTGCCAGCCTAGGGGGAGCTCTGCACTCTGGAAACACCATATATTTT.

V usage is TRBV3-1 (or the pseudogene TRBV3-2) and J usage is TRBJ1-2; a weak D match, TRBD1 (6 bases). Germline loops: CDR1 LGHDT, CDR2 YNNKEL (reference sequence). CDR3 size: 14 residues. With 1 base removed from V and 7 bases from J, the gap between germline ends came to 13 bases. CDR3 in DNA: TGTGCCAGCAGCCAAGGAGGGATGGGGGCTGGCTACACCTTC. It specifies CASSQGGMGAGYTF.